This T cell receptor beta chain was obtained from a study of cytomegalovirus exposure and HLA in healthy donors. General study findings and limits: Relative to equally common others, HLA-associated TCR beta chains showed greater clonal expansion in a later analysis.

This clone counts as medium-sized. As yet, its antigen is unknown. 60 Vbeta and 13 Jbeta primers were used in PCR. Measured with immunoSEQ multiplex PCR; TCRdb has only the in-frame clones, and not every one. The table shows 52,000 or so clones, with 77% occurring only once. The sequenced sample was PBMCs. This TCR came from a woman between 40 and 50 years old in good health and CMV-seropositive.

CDR3 in amino acids: CASSIDLQTGGGYTF. For the CDR3, the DNA is TGTGCCAGTAGTATAGATCTGCAGACTGGAGGAGGCTACACCTTC. V and J are TRBV19 and TRBJ1-2; D remains ambiguous. V dropped 0 bases and J dropped 8 bases, with 16 bases sitting between them. The germline CDR1 and CDR2 sequences are LNHDA and SQIVND (reference sequence). The CDR3 consists of 15 residues.